The rows below give T cell receptor beta chains drawn from one sample of a study of shared clonotypes between healthy human individuals. Some clones are missing from TCRdb's copy, which holds only in-frame ones; the method was immunoSEQ multiplex PCR. The sample holds fewer than 500,000 clones, over 60% seen once. The sample taken for sequencing was PBMCs. These receptors were collected from a woman between 40 and 50 years old in good health. Some clones in this sample may be carry-over from other donors' samples. The CDR3 runs from the conserved cysteine through the conserved F or W. Each record gives: J gene, V gene, D gene, clone size, CDR3 protein, CDR3 DNA. The D gene is left open where the match is weak. Expanded clones get a size class; other rows say once, few or many, or leave the size out.

j_call: TRBJ2-6
v_call: TRBV10-3
d_call: NA
clone_size: NA
cdr3_aa: CAISEGQGASGANVLTF
cdr3_nt: TGTGCCATCAGTGAGGGGCAGGGAGCTTCTGGGGCCAACGTCCTGACTTTC

j_call: TRBJ2-3
v_call: TRBV7-2
d_call: TRBD2
clone_size: NA
cdr3_aa: CASSRTSGSIDTQYF
cdr3_nt: TGTGCCAGCAGTCGGACTAGCGGGAGTATAGATACGCAGTATTTT

j_call: TRBJ2-1
v_call: TRBV28
d_call: NA
clone_size: NA
cdr3_aa: CASSLPAYNEQFF
cdr3_nt: TGTGCCAGCAGTTTACCCGCCTACAATGAGCAGTTCTTC

j_call: TRBJ2-7
v_call: TRBV5-1
d_call: NA
clone_size: NA
cdr3_aa: CASSLGQNYEQYF
cdr3_nt: TGCGCCAGCAGCTTGGGACAAAACTACGAGCAGTACTTC

j_call: TRBJ2-7
v_call: TRBV4-2
d_call: NA
clone_size: NA
cdr3_aa: CASSQSEADASEQYF
cdr3_nt: TGTGCCAGCAGCCAATCTGAGGCGGACGCCTCCGAGCAGTACTTC

j_call: TRBJ2-1
v_call: TRBV21-1
d_call: NA
clone_size: NA
cdr3_aa: CASSKERPGLARYNEQFF
cdr3_nt: TGTGCCAGCAGCAAGGAGCGGCCCGGGCTAGCGCGTTACAATGAGCAGTTCTTC

j_call: TRBJ2-7
v_call: TRBV2
d_call: TRBD1
clone_size: NA
cdr3_aa: CASIRQGAYEQYF
cdr3_nt: TGTGCCAGCATCCGACAGGGGGCCTACGAGCAGTACTTC

j_call: TRBJ2-1
v_call: TRBV21-1
d_call: NA
clone_size: NA
cdr3_aa: CASSKAPGQGTSGTYNEQFF
cdr3_nt: TGTGCCAGCAGCAAAGCCCCGGGACAGGGGACTAGCGGGACCTACAATGAGCAGTTCTTC

j_call: TRBJ2-7
v_call: TRBV12-5
d_call: TRBD2
clone_size: NA
cdr3_aa: CASGPKGIRAARGGNEQYF
cdr3_nt: TGTGCTAGTGGGCCTAAGGGCATTAGAGCGGCCCGGGGAGGGAACGAGCAGTACTTC

j_call: TRBJ1-1
v_call: TRBV27
d_call: NA
clone_size: NA
cdr3_aa: CASSPAPGVNTEAFF
cdr3_nt: TGTGCCAGCAGTCCCGCCCCCGGCGTGAACACTGAAGCTTTCTTT

j_call: TRBJ2-1
v_call: TRBV27
d_call: NA
clone_size: NA
cdr3_aa: CASSLLGSSEYNEQFF
cdr3_nt: TGTGCCAGCAGTTTACTAGGGTCTAGCGAGTACAATGAGCAGTTCTTC

j_call: TRBJ2-5
v_call: TRBV19
d_call: TRBD2
clone_size: NA
cdr3_aa: CASSTSGTSGETQYF
cdr3_nt: TGTGCCAGTAGCACATCCGGGACTAGCGGAGAGACCCAGTACTTC

j_call: TRBJ2-1
v_call: TRBV5-6
d_call: TRBD2
clone_size: many
cdr3_aa: CASSWTSRGQFF
cdr3_nt: TGTGCCAGCAGCTGGACTAGCCGGGGGCAGTTCTTC

j_call: TRBJ2-7
v_call: TRBV5-4
d_call: TRBD2
clone_size: NA
cdr3_aa: CASSSDGTSDDEQYF
cdr3_nt: TGTGCCAGCAGCTCCGACGGGACTAGCGACGACGAGCAGTACTTC

j_call: TRBJ2-1
v_call: TRBV30
d_call: NA
clone_size: NA
cdr3_aa: CAWSFGYYNEQFF
cdr3_nt: TGTGCCTGGAGTTTTGGATACTACAATGAGCAGTTCTTC

j_call: TRBJ2-1
v_call: TRBV19
d_call: TRBD2
clone_size: NA
cdr3_aa: CASSTRTSGRDNEQFF
cdr3_nt: TGTGCCAGTAGTACCCGGACTAGCGGGAGGGACAATGAGCAGTTCTTC

j_call: TRBJ2-2
v_call: TRBV7-2
d_call: TRBD2
clone_size: NA
cdr3_aa: CASSITSGLNTGELFF
cdr3_nt: TGTGCCAGCAGCATCACTAGCGGATTGAACACCGGGGAGCTGTTTTTT

j_call: TRBJ1-2
v_call: TRBV20-1
d_call: NA
clone_size: NA
cdr3_aa: CSADSWNGYTF
cdr3_nt: TGCAGTGCCGATTCGTGGAATGGCTACACCTTC

j_call: TRBJ2-1
v_call: TRBV25-1
d_call: NA
clone_size: once
cdr3_aa: CACKSGLAEGPQFF
cdr3_nt: TGTGCCTGCAAATCCGGCCTAGCCGAGGGTCCGCAGTTCTTC

j_call: TRBJ2-7
v_call: TRBV14
d_call: NA
clone_size: few
cdr3_aa: CASSRRDYPPGEQYF
cdr3_nt: TGTGCCAGCAGCCGAAGAGATTATCCCCCCGGCGAGCAGTACTTC

j_call: TRBJ1-1
v_call: TRBV30
d_call: NA
clone_size: few
cdr3_aa: CAWSLDDLKGEAFF
cdr3_nt: TGTGCCTGGAGCCTCGACGACCTGAAAGGTGAAGCTTTCTTT

j_call: TRBJ2-1
v_call: TRBV7-9
d_call: NA
clone_size: NA
cdr3_aa: CASSLGGNGFNEQFF
cdr3_nt: TGTGCCAGCAGCTTAGGTGGGAACGGGTTCAATGAGCAGTTCTTC

j_call: TRBJ2-5
v_call: TRBV10-3
d_call: TRBD1
clone_size: NA
cdr3_aa: CAISEVRAGGQETQYF
cdr3_nt: TGTGCCATCAGCGAGGTACGGGCAGGGGGCCAAGAGACCCAGTACTTC

j_call: TRBJ2-7
v_call: TRBV4-2
d_call: TRBD2
clone_size: NA
cdr3_aa: CASSQGPGGTHEQYF
cdr3_nt: TGTGCCAGCAGCCAAGGGCCGGGAGGGACCCACGAGCAGTACTTC

j_call: TRBJ2-1
v_call: TRBV28
d_call: TRBD2
clone_size: NA
cdr3_aa: CASSFPIAGGSYNEQFF
cdr3_nt: TGTGCCAGCAGTTTTCCTATAGCGGGAGGGTCCTACAATGAGCAGTTCTTC

j_call: TRBJ1-4
v_call: TRBV5-1
d_call: NA
clone_size: many
cdr3_aa: CASSLRTAATNEKLFF
cdr3_nt: TGCGCCAGCAGCTTGAGGACAGCAGCAACTAATGAAAAACTGTTTTTT

j_call: TRBJ2-1
v_call: TRBV7-2
d_call: TRBD2
clone_size: NA
cdr3_aa: CATRSTGGPYNEQFF
cdr3_nt: TGTGCCACCAGGAGTACGGGAGGGCCCTACAATGAGCAGTTCTTC

j_call: TRBJ2-7
v_call: TRBV7-2
d_call: NA
clone_size: NA
cdr3_aa: CASSISTGSSYEQYF
cdr3_nt: TGTGCCAGCAGCATTTCGACTGGGAGCTCCTACGAGCAGTACTTC

j_call: TRBJ2-5
v_call: TRBV5-1
d_call: TRBD2
clone_size: NA
cdr3_aa: CASAYSGSTETQYF
cdr3_nt: TGCGCCAGCGCTTATAGCGGGAGTACAGAGACCCAGTACTTC

j_call: TRBJ2-3
v_call: TRBV11-3
d_call: NA
clone_size: NA
cdr3_aa: CASSLGPGGIADTQYF
cdr3_nt: TGTGCCAGCAGCTTAGGACCGGGGGGCATTGCAGATACGCAGTATTTT

j_call: TRBJ2-7
v_call: TRBV10-3
d_call: TRBD1
clone_size: NA
cdr3_aa: CAISTGQGAAYEQYF
cdr3_nt: TGTGCCATCAGTACCGGACAGGGGGCCGCTTACGAGCAGTACTTC

j_call: TRBJ2-3
v_call: TRBV9
d_call: NA
clone_size: NA
cdr3_aa: CASSPGTSSTDTQYF
cdr3_nt: TGTGCCAGCAGCCCAGGGACATCTAGCACAGATACGCAGTATTTT

j_call: TRBJ2-3
v_call: TRBV18
d_call: NA
clone_size: NA
cdr3_aa: CASSLLAITRTDTQYF
cdr3_nt: TGTGCCAGCTCACTCCTAGCGATAACCCGCACAGATACGCAGTATTTT

j_call: TRBJ2-6
v_call: TRBV19
d_call: NA
clone_size: many
cdr3_aa: CASSVNPGTGANVLTF
cdr3_nt: TGTGCCAGTAGTGTCAACCCAGGGACTGGGGCCAACGTCCTGACTTTC

j_call: TRBJ1-1
v_call: TRBV5-8
d_call: TRBD1
clone_size: NA
cdr3_aa: CASSLEPGTATEAFF
cdr3_nt: TGTGCCAGCAGCTTGGAACCCGGGACAGCCACTGAAGCTTTCTTT

j_call: TRBJ2-5
v_call: TRBV7-2
d_call: TRBD2
clone_size: NA
cdr3_aa: CASSPPWGLAGETQYF
cdr3_nt: TGTGCCAGCAGCCCACCTTGGGGACTAGCAGGAGAGACCCAGTACTTC

j_call: TRBJ2-2
v_call: TRBV5-1
d_call: NA
clone_size: NA
cdr3_aa: CASSLPAGELFF
cdr3_nt: TGCGCCAGCAGCTTACCGGCCGGGGAGCTGTTTTTT

j_call: TRBJ1-3
v_call: TRBV11-2
d_call: NA
clone_size: NA
cdr3_aa: CASSLVGSLGNTIYF
cdr3_nt: TGTGCCAGCAGCTTAGTGGGCAGCCTAGGAAACACCATATATTTT

j_call: TRBJ1-2
v_call: TRBV15
d_call: NA
clone_size: NA
cdr3_aa: CATSRTGGDGYGYTF
cdr3_nt: TGTGCCACCAGCAGGACCGGGGGGGACGGCTATGGCTACACCTTC

j_call: TRBJ2-4
v_call: TRBV28
d_call: NA
clone_size: NA
cdr3_aa: CASSPHVGTGNIQYF
cdr3_nt: TGTGCCAGCAGTCCGCACGTAGGAACGGGAAACATTCAGTACTTC

j_call: TRBJ1-6
v_call: TRBV6-5
d_call: NA
clone_size: NA
cdr3_aa: CASSLTRGRGSPLHF
cdr3_nt: TGTGCCAGCAGTCTTACCAGGGGACGGGGTTCACCCCTCCACTTT

j_call: TRBJ2-7
v_call: TRBV5-1
d_call: TRBD1
clone_size: NA
cdr3_aa: CASRKDRGYEQYF
cdr3_nt: TGCGCCAGCAGAAAGGACAGGGGATACGAGCAGTACTTC

j_call: TRBJ2-7
v_call: TRBV5-1
d_call: NA
clone_size: NA
cdr3_aa: CASSLGTGTSYEQYF
cdr3_nt: TGCGCCAGCAGCTTGGGTACTGGGACATCCTACGAGCAGTACTTC

j_call: TRBJ2-7
v_call: TRBV19
d_call: TRBD2
clone_size: NA
cdr3_aa: CARKTGGPGFEQYF
cdr3_nt: TGTGCCCGTAAAACGGGAGGGCCTGGGTTCGAGCAGTACTTC

j_call: TRBJ2-7
v_call: TRBV28
d_call: NA
clone_size: NA
cdr3_aa: CASIRWDPYEQYF
cdr3_nt: TGTGCCAGCATCAGGTGGGACCCCTACGAGCAGTACTTC

j_call: TRBJ2-7
v_call: TRBV5-4
d_call: TRBD2
clone_size: NA
cdr3_aa: CASSWRTSGIRRPLDEQYF
cdr3_nt: TGTGCCAGCAGCTGGAGGACTAGCGGGATCAGGAGGCCCCTTGACGAGCAGTACTTC

j_call: TRBJ2-1
v_call: TRBV7-2
d_call: TRBD2
clone_size: few
cdr3_aa: CASSLQAGGPPYNEQFF
cdr3_nt: TGTGCCAGCAGCTTACAAGCGGGAGGGCCCCCCTACAATGAGCAGTTCTTC

j_call: TRBJ1-3
v_call: TRBV6-5
d_call: NA
clone_size: NA
cdr3_aa: CASSSDGNTIYF
cdr3_nt: TGTGCCAGCTCGTCAGATGGAAACACCATATATTTT

j_call: TRBJ2-1
v_call: TRBV4-2
d_call: NA
clone_size: many
cdr3_aa: CASSQDLEASSYNEQFF
cdr3_nt: TGTGCCAGCAGCCAAGATCTCGAGGCGAGCTCCTACAATGAGCAGTTCTTC

j_call: TRBJ1-4
v_call: TRBV11-2
d_call: TRBD1
clone_size: NA
cdr3_aa: CASSRGQGPEKLFF
cdr3_nt: TGTGCCAGCAGCAGAGGACAGGGCCCAGAAAAACTGTTTTTT

j_call: TRBJ2-5
v_call: TRBV9
d_call: TRBD2
clone_size: few
cdr3_aa: CASSVGERTSGEETQYF
cdr3_nt: TGTGCCAGCAGCGTAGGCGAGAGGACTAGCGGGGAAGAGACCCAGTACTTC

j_call: TRBJ2-2
v_call: TRBV7-2
d_call: TRBD2
clone_size: NA
cdr3_aa: CASSLRGVNTGELFF
cdr3_nt: TGTGCCAGCAGCTTACGGGGGGTGAACACCGGGGAGCTGTTTTTT

j_call: TRBJ2-7
v_call: TRBV30
d_call: TRBD1
clone_size: NA
cdr3_aa: CAWDRGGSSYEQYF
cdr3_nt: TGTGCCTGGGACAGGGGTGGGAGCTCCTACGAGCAGTACTTC

j_call: TRBJ1-2
v_call: TRBV28
d_call: NA
clone_size: once
cdr3_aa: CASSGLGGYTF
cdr3_nt: TGTGCCAGCAGCGGGCTCGGTGGCTACACCTTC

j_call: TRBJ1-1
v_call: TRBV19
d_call: NA
clone_size: NA
cdr3_aa: CASSISGVDTEAFF
cdr3_nt: TGTGCCAGTAGTATCTCTGGGGTGGACACTGAAGCTTTCTTT

j_call: TRBJ2-5
v_call: TRBV19
d_call: TRBD2
clone_size: NA
cdr3_aa: CASSAGLAGVRETQYF
cdr3_nt: TGTGCCAGTAGTGCCGGACTAGCGGGAGTTCGAGAGACCCAGTACTTC

j_call: TRBJ2-1
v_call: TRBV4-1
d_call: TRBD2
clone_size: NA
cdr3_aa: CASSQDSSGRPNYNEQFF
cdr3_nt: TGCGCCAGCAGCCAAGATAGTAGCGGGAGGCCGAATTACAATGAGCAGTTCTTC

j_call: TRBJ2-7
v_call: TRBV30
d_call: NA
clone_size: NA
cdr3_aa: CAWSEVGYEQYF
cdr3_nt: TGTGCCTGGAGTGAAGTGGGCTACGAGCAGTACTTC

j_call: TRBJ2-1
v_call: TRBV7-2
d_call: NA
clone_size: NA
cdr3_aa: CASSSDNEQFF
cdr3_nt: TGTGCCAGCAGCTCGGACAATGAGCAGTTCTTC

j_call: TRBJ2-1
v_call: TRBV4-3
d_call: TRBD2
clone_size: once
cdr3_aa: CASSPAVAGAGGDEQFF
cdr3_nt: TGCGCCAGCAGCCCCGCCGTGGCGGGGGCGGGAGGAGATGAGCAGTTCTTC